This TCR beta chain was observed in a study of T cells after yellow fever vaccination. Study findings and constraints: Weaker in magnitude, the secondary response showed a faster peak on day 5 versus 15.

TCRdb re-analysed the 5' RACE reads in MiXCR, keeping a single row per CDR3 protein. In the table there are about 310,000 distinct CDR3 sequences, about 3.5% of which are singletons. This clonotype was recorded at least ten times. As yet, its antigen is unknown. CDR1 SEHNR and CDR2 FQNEAQ come from the germline V gene (reference sequence). V was clipped by 3 bases and J by 5 bases, with 13 bases between them. There are 14 residues in the CDR3. Here the sequenced sample was PBMCs, taken on the day of the yellow fever booster vaccination. This TCR derives from a man between 18 and 35 years old who received the YFV17D yellow fever vaccine. This chain connects TRBV7-9 to TRBJ1-2, with D perhaps TRBD1 (6 bases). The CDR3 DNA follows: TGTGCCAGCAGCTTCCCGGGGGCGGCTTATGGCTACACCTTC. Translated: CASSFPGAAYGYTF.